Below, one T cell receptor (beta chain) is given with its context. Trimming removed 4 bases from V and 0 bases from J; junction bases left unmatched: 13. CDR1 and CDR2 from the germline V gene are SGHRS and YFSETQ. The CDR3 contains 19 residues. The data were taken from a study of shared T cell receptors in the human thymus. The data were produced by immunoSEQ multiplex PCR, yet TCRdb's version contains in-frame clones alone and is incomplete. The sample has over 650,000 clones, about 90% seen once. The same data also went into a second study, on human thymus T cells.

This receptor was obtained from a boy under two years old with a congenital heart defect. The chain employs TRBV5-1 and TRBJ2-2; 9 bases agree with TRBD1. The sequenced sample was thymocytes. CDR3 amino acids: CASSTWTGAVTPNTGELFF. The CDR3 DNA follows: TGCGCCAGCAGCACCTGGACAGGGGCAGTCACGCCGAACACCGGGGAGCTGTTTTTT.